These 10 T cell receptor beta chains came from one sample sequenced in a study of early T cells in non-severe SARS-CoV-2 infection. TCRdb reprocessed the 5' RACE reads via MiXCR and lists one record per CDR3 protein. The sample contains about 29,000 distinct CDR3 sequences, 5% to 7% of which appear only once. Sequences were obtained from whole blood. Receptor source: an adult who was a healthcare worker with PCR-confirmed SARS-CoV-2 infection or an uninfected control (not recorded which).

This sequence joins TRBV5-1 and TRBJ2-6; no firm D call. The CDR3 runs 15 residues. CDR1 is SGHRS and CDR2 is YFSETQ in the germline V gene. Trimming removed 4 bases from V and 0 bases from J, with 8 bases in between. This CDR3 reads CASSVISSGANVLTF. CDR3 sequence (DNA): TGCGCCAGCAGCGTCATAAGCTCTGGGGCCAACGTCCTGACTTTC.

The chain has TRBV20-1 and TRBJ1-5; D may be TRBD1 (5 bases). Germline CDR1 reads DFQATT; CDR2 reads SNEGSKA (reference sequence). The CDR3 runs 14 residues. Trimming pared 1 base from V and 9 bases from J, leaving 16 bases between. The CDR3 loop is CSARVRAGHGPQHF. The DNA for the CDR3 is TGCAGTGCTAGAGTCAGGGCGGGCCATGGGCCCCAGCATTTT.

This clonotype was seen many times. The rearrangement uses TRBV7-6 and TRBJ2-1; 12 bases match TRBD2. Germline CDR1 is SGHVS and CDR2 is FNYEAQ. This CDR3 has 16 residues. Trimming at V came to 1 base and at J to 6 bases, leaving 4 bases not matched to a gene. The CDR3 nucleotides read TGTGCCAGCAGCTTAGACCTAGCGGGGGGGCGCAATGAGCAGTTCTTC. Its translation is CASSLDLAGGRNEQFF.

This clonotype has at least ten counts. The rearrangement links TRBV5-4 to TRBJ1-6; D is perhaps TRBD1 (5 bases). Trimming removed 0 bases at V and 2 bases at J, with 12 bases between. Germline CDR1 is SGHNT and CDR2 is YYREEE (reference sequence). The CDR3 sequence is 17 residues long. CDR3 bases: TGTGCCAGCAGCTTGGGGCAGGGCAGGACCTATAATTCACCCCTCCACTTT. Its translation: CASSLGQGRTYNSPLHF.

This clonotype turned up a few times. This chain links TRBV9 with TRBJ2-2, with D uncertain. The germline V gene has CDR1 SGDLS and CDR2 YYNGEE. This CDR3 has 15 amino acids. V was trimmed by 3 bases and J by 0 bases, leaving 9 bases between them. CDR3: CASSEDHSNTGELFF. The CDR3 region has the DNA TGTGCCAGCAGCGAGGACCATTCGAACACCGGGGAGCTGTTTTTT.

Many counts were recorded for this clonotype. The gene calls are TRBV7-9 and TRBJ2-1; 7 nucleotides match TRBD2. The CDR3 has 16 amino acids. Germline loops: CDR1 SEHNR, CDR2 FQNEAQ (reference sequence). The ends lost 5 bases at V and 3 bases at J; junction bases unmatched: 10. The CDR3 nucleotides read TGTGCCAGCAGCACCCGAGCGGGACTTAACTACAATGAGCAGTTCTTC. This sequence encodes CASSTRAGLNYNEQFF. The entire variable domain, with the rest obtained from reference TRBV7-9 and TRBJ2-1, is as follows: DTGVSQNPRHKITKRGQNVTFRCDPISEHNRLYWYRQTLGQGPEFLTYFQNEAQLEKSRLLSDRFSAERPKGSFSTLEIQRTEQGDSAMYLCASSTRAGLNYNEQFFGPGTRLTVL.

The chain uses TRBV5-1 and TRBJ1-4; D unresolved. This CDR3 comprises 13 residues. V shed 1 base and J shed 8 bases, with 9 bases lying between them. CDR1 and CDR2 (germline): SGHRS, YFSETQ. This CDR3 is CASSLSSGEKLFF. CDR3 DNA sequence: TGCGCCAGCAGCTTGTCATCGGGGGAAAAACTGTTTTTT.

By its share, this clonotype is medium-sized. The rearrangement links TRBV20-1 to TRBJ2-1, with D possibly being TRBD2 (5 bases). Looked up from germline, CDR1 is DFQATT and CDR2 is SNEGSKA (reference sequence). The CDR3 runs to 14 residues. V was shortened by 3 bases and J by 2 bases, with 11 bases between the two germline ends. The CDR3 protein is CSASSEGPYNEQFF. The CDR3 DNA reads TGCAGTGCTAGTAGTGAGGGCCCCTACAATGAGCAGTTCTTC.

This clonotype was seen at least ten times. The gene calls are TRBV7-9 and TRBJ2-3, with TRBD2 identical over 10 bases. The J segment lost 6 bases and the V segment lost 0 bases, leaving 3 bases of the junction unmatched. CDR1 SEHNR and CDR2 FQNEAQ come from the germline V gene (reference sequence). The length of the CDR3 is 15 residues. CDR3: CASSLAGTSADTQYF. Here the CDR3 DNA reads TGTGCCAGCAGCTTAGCAGGGACTAGCGCCGATACGCAGTATTTT.

This clonotype has a handful of counts. This rearrangement joins TRBV5-6 to TRBJ1-1; D is uncertain. Trimming cost V 5 bases and J 10 bases, with 18 bases left between them. Germline lookup yields CDR1 SGHDT and CDR2 YYEEEE. This CDR3 comprises 13 residues. The CDR3 DNA reads TGTGCCAGCAGGGAAGGTGCGAGTCGGGGAGCTTTCTTT. It yields the protein CASREGASRGAFF.